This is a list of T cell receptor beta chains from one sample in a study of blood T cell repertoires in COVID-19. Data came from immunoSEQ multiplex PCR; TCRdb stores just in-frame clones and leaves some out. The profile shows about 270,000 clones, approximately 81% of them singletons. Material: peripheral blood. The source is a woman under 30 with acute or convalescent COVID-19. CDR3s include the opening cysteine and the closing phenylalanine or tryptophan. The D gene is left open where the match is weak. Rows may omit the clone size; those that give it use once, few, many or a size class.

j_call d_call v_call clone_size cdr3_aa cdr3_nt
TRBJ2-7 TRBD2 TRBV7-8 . CASSLFRSSGSESYEQYF TGTGCCAGCAGCTTATTTAGGTCTAGCGGGTCGGAATCCTACGAGCAGTACTTC
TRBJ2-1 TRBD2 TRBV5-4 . CASDGGSPYNEQFF TGTGCCAGCGACGGCGGGAGTCCGTACAATGAGCAGTTCTTC
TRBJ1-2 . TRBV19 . CASTPLNYYGYTF TGTGCCAGTACCCCCCTGAACTACTATGGCTACACCTTC
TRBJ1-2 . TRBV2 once CASSPNSNYGYTF TGTGCCAGCAGTCCTAACAGTAACTATGGCTACACCTTC
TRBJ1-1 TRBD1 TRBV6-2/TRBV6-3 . CASSYPTDRVMFWDTEAFF TGTGCCAGCAGTTACCCGACGGACAGGGTCATGTTTTGGGACACTGAAGCTTTCTTT
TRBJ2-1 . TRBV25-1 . CASSGNLGHSDEQFF TGTGCCAGCAGTGGGAACTTGGGCCACTCGGATGAGCAGTTCTTC
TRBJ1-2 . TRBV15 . CATSRDADYGYTF TGTGCCACCAGCAGAGATGCAGACTATGGCTACACCTTC
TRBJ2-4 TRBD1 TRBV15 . CATSTGTDKNIQYF TGTGCCACCAGCACCGGGACAGACAAAAACATTCAGTACTTC
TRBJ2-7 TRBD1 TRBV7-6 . CASSPWDRGYEQYF TGTGCCAGCAGCCCTTGGGACAGGGGCTACGAGCAGTACTTC
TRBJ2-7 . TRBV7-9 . CASSLSSYEQYF TGTGCCAGCAGCCTTAGCTCCTACGAGCAGTACTTC
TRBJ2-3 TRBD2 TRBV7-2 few CASSRQTSKPTDTQYF TGTGCCAGCAGCCGCCAGACTAGCAAACCCACAGATACGCAGTATTTT
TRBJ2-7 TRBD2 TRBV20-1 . CSASPSGRFQAYEQYF TGCAGTGCTAGTCCTAGCGGGAGGTTCCAGGCCTACGAGCAGTACTTC
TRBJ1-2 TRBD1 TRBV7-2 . CASNPPTGTGIYGYTF TGTGCCAGCAACCCTCCAACCGGGACAGGGATCTATGGCTACACCTTC
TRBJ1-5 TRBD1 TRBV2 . CASSAGRTGGNQPQHF TGTGCCAGCAGTGCGGGAAGGACAGGGGGAAATCAGCCCCAGCATTTT
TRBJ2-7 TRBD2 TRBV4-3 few CASSQDALGLAAKYEQYF TGCGCCAGCAGCCAAGATGCCCTAGGACTAGCGGCAAAATACGAGCAGTACTTC
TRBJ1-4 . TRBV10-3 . CAISETEGVEKLFF TGTGCCATCAGTGAAACAGAGGGAGTTGAAAAACTGTTTTTT
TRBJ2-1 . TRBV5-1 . CASSLAAHSGSSYNEQFF TGCGCCAGCAGCTTGGCAGCGCATAGCGGCAGCTCCTACAATGAGCAGTTCTTC
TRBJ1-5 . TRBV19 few CASKPNRGNQPQHF TGTGCCAGTAAACCTAACAGGGGCAATCAGCCCCAGCATTTT
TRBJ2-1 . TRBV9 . CASSVDSGRYNEQFF TGTGCCAGCAGCGTAGACAGCGGGCGGTACAATGAGCAGTTCTTC
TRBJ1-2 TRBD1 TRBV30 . CAFPRTGNYGYTF TGTGCCTTTCCCCGGACAGGGAACTATGGCTACACCTTC
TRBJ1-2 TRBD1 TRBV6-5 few CASSKPGQGIYGYTF TGTGCCAGCAGCAAACCGGGACAGGGGATCTATGGCTACACCTTC
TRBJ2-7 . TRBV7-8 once CASSSPLLVMGEQYF TGTGCCAGCAGCTCTCCCTTACTAGTTATGGGCGAGCAGTACTTC
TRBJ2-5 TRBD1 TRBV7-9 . CASSSGTGVYETQYF TGTGCCAGCAGCTCGGGGACAGGGGTTTATGAGACCCAGTACTTC
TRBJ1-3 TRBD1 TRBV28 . CASSQWTGKVTGNTIYF TGTGCCAGCAGCCAGTGGACAGGGAAGGTAACTGGAAACACCATATATTTT